The 6 T cell receptor beta chains in this list originate from one sample, sequenced in a study of shared clonotypes between healthy human individuals. Produced via immunoSEQ multiplex PCR; TCRdb's table is partial and in-frame only. The data hold a few hundred thousand clones, with 70% to 80% observed a single time. The material sequenced was PBMCs. These receptors were obtained from a woman aged 40 to 50 in good health. Some clones in this sample may be carry-over from other donors' samples.

This clone has a count of ten or more. The identical CDR3 is also encoded by other nucleotide sequences in the sample. This chain links TRBV6-6 with TRBJ1-1; D is ambiguous. CDR3 length: 15 amino acids. Trimming stripped 5 bases from V and 1 base from J, with 14 bases between. Germline lookup yields CDR1 MNHNY and CDR2 SVGAGI (reference sequence). Here the CDR3 reads CASSTREGGNTEAFF. The CDR3 nucleotides are TGTGCCAGCAGTACGAGGGAGGGAGGGAACACTGAAGCTTTCTTT.

The chain uses TRBV28 and TRBJ2-6; 9 bases are a match to TRBD1. Germline lookup yields CDR1 MDHEN and CDR2 SYDVKM. Trimming removed 4 bases from V and 1 base from J; junction bases left unmatched: 5. The CDR3 is 17 residues long. The CDR3 is CASSSGQGWSGANVLTF. For the CDR3, the DNA is TGTGCCAGCAGTTCGGGACAGGGCTGGTCTGGGGCCAACGTCCTGACTTTC. Full variable domain (rest looked up from reference TRBV28 and TRBJ2-6): DVKVTQSSRYLVKRTGEKVFLECVQDMDHENMFWYRQDPGLGLRLIYFSYDVKMKEKGDIPEGYSVSREKKERFSLILESASTNQTSMYLCASSSGQGWSGANVLTFGAGSRLTVL.

The chain couples TRBV4-1 to TRBJ2-7, with TRBD2 matching 12 bases. Trimming removed 2 bases from V and 0 bases from J; junction bases left unmatched: 2. The CDR3 is 16 amino acids. CDR1 and CDR2 (germline): MGHRA, YSYEKL. The CDR3 bases are TGCGCCAGCAGCCAACTAGCGGGAGGGAGCTCCTACGAGCAGTACTTC. Its translation: CASSQLAGGSSYEQYF.

The gene calls are TRBV25-1 and TRBJ1-4; 8 bases agree with TRBD1. The V and J ends lost 4 bases and 0 bases, in that order; junction bases with no gene match: 1. Looked up from germline, CDR1 is MGHDK and CDR2 is SYGVNS. This CDR3 spans 15 amino acids. The CDR3 sequence is CASSGTGPTNEKLFF. CDR3 sequence (DNA): TGTGCCAGCAGTGGGACAGGGCCAACTAATGAAAAACTGTTTTTT.

The chain has TRBV20-1 and TRBJ2-3; perhaps TRBD1 as D (6 bases). Germline V gene lookup returns CDR1 DFQATT and CDR2 SNEGSKA (reference sequence). V was trimmed by 4 bases and J by 4 bases, leaving 6 bases between them. The CDR3 totals 11 residues. The CDR3 DNA is TGCAGTGCTAAGGGGGCAGATACGCAGTATTTT. It translates to CSAKGADTQYF.

The table lists this clone with a few counts. The chain is built from TRBV18 and TRBJ2-7, with a tentative D call TRBD1 (5 bases). Trimming cost V 5 bases and J 5 bases, with 10 bases left between them. Germline values: CDR1 KGHSH, CDR2 LQKENI. The CDR3 is 12 residues long. In DNA form, the CDR3 reads TGTGCCAGCTCAGCCCTAGGGGACGAGCAGTACTTC. It is translated as CASSALGDEQYF.